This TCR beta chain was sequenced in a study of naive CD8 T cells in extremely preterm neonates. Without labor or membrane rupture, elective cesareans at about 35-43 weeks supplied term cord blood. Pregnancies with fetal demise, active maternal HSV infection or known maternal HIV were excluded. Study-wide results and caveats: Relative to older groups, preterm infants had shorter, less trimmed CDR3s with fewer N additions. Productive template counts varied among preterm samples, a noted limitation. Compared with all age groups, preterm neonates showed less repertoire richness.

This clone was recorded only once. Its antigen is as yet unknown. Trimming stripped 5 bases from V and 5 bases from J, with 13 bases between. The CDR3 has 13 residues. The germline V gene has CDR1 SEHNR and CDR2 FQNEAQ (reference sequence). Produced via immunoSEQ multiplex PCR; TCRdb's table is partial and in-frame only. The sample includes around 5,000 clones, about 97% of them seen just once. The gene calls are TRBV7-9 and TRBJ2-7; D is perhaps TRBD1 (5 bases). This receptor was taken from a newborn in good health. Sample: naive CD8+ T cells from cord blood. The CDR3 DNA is TGTGCCAGCAGCCCCAGGGATTCTAACGAGCAGTACTTC. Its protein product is CASSPRDSNEQYF. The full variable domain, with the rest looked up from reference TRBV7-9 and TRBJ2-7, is DTGVSQNPRHKITKRGQNVTFRCDPISEHNRLYWYRQTLGQGPEFLTYFQNEAQLEKSRLLSDRFSAERPKGSFSTLEIQRTEQGDSAMYLCASSPRDSNEQYFGPGTRLTVT.